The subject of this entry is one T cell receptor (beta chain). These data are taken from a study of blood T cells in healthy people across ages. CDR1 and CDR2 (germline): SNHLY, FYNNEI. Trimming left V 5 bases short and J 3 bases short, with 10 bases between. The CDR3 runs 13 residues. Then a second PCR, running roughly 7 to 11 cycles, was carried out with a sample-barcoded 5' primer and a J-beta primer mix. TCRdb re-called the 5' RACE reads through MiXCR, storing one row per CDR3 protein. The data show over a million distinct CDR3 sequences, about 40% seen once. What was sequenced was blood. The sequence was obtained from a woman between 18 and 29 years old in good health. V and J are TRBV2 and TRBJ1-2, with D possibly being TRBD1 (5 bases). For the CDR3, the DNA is TGTGCCAGCAGTAGCGAAGGGGACTATGGCTACACCTTC. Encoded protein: CASSSEGDYGYTF. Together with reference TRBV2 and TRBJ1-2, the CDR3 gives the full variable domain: EPEVTQTPSHQVTQMGQEVILRCVPISNHLYFYWYRQILGQKVEFLVSFYNNEISEKSEIFDDQFSVERPDGSNFTLKIRSTKLEDSAMYFCASSSEGDYGYTFGSGTRLTVV.